This section outlines one T cell receptor beta chain sequence together with its context. Its antigen is still unknown. This sample was taken from a study of T cell responses to AZD1222 COVID-19 vaccine. General observations from the study: A reported finding is that nearly half of spike-specific TCRs target unmutated variant regions. Only a handful of AZD1222 recipients, more than 5 in all, had baseline seropositivity. Among the donors, most were white British and more were female, and clonal diversity was possibly underestimated. Researchers took repertoire samples only after the peak T cell response had come.

Assay used: immunoSEQ multiplex PCR; TCRdb lists only in-frame clones, some missing. The sample carries some 130,000 clones, around 93% recorded once. CDR1 and CDR2 from the germline V gene are SGHRS and YFSETQ. The CDR3 spans 16 residues. The V and J ends lost 0 bases and 4 bases respectively, with 16 bases between them. This TCR derives from an adult who received the AZD1222 COVID-19 vaccine. The chain recombines TRBV5-1 with TRBJ2-5; no clear D gene. The sequencing here drew on peripheral blood, taken 28 days after the second AZD1222 dose. The CDR3 region is CASSLGAAPGRETQYF. In DNA, the CDR3 is TGCGCCAGCAGCTTGGGAGCAGCGCCCGGACGAGAGACCCAGTACTTC.